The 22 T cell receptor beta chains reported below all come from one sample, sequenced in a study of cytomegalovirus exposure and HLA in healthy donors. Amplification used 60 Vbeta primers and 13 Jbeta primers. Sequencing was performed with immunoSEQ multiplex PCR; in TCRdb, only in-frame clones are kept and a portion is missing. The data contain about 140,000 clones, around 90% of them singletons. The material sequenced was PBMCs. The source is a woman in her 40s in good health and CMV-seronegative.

DNA of the CDR3: TGTGCCAGCAGTCCCCGACAGCTTACCTACGAGCAGTACTTC. It encodes CASSPRQLTYEQYF. J is TRBJ2-7 and V is TRBV9, with TRBD1 as a possible D gene (5 bases). V was pared by 5 bases and J by 2 bases, with 14 bases between. Germline V CDR1 and CDR2: SGDLS, YYNGEE. This CDR3 is 14 amino acids long.

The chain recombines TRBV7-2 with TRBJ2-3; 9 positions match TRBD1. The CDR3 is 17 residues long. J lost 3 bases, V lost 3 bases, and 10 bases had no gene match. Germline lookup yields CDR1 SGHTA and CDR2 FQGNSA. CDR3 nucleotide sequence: TGTGCCAGCAGCTTTTGGGGCCCCGGGACAGGGACAGATACGCAGTATTTT. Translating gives CASSFWGPGTGTDTQYF.

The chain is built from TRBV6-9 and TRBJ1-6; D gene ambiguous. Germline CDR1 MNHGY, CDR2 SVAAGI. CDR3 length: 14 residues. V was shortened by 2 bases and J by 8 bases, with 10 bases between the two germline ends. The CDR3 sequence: CASSYTHSDSPLHF. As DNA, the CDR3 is TGTGCCAGCAGTTATACGCATTCGGATTCACCCCTCCACTTT.

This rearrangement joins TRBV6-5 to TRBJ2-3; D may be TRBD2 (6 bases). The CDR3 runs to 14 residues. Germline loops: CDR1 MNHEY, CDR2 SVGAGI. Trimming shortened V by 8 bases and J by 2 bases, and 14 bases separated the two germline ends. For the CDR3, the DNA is TGTGCCAGCGGTCGGGGGAGTAACACAGATACGCAGTATTTT. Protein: CASGRGSNTDTQYF.

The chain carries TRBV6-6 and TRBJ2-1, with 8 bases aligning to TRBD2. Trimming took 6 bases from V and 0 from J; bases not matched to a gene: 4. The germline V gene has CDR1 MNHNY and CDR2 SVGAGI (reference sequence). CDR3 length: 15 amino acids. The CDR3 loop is CASRAGVDSYNEQFF. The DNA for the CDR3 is TGTGCCAGCAGAGCGGGAGTGGACTCCTACAATGAGCAGTTCTTC.

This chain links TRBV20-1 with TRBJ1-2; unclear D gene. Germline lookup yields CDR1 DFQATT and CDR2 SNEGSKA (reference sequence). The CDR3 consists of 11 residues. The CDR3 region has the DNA TGCAGCTGTAGGGAGGACTATGGCTACACCTTC. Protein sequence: CSCREDYGYTF.

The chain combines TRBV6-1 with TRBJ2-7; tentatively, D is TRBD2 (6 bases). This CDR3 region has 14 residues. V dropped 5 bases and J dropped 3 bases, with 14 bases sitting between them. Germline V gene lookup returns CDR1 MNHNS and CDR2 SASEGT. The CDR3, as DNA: TGTGCCAGCAGTACTACGGAGGGTAACTACGAGCAGTACTTC. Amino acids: CASSTTEGNYEQYF.

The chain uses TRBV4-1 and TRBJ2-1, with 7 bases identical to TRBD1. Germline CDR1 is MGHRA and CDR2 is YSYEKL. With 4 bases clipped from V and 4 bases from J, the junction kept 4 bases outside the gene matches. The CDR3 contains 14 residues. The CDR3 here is CASSPSQGYNEQFF. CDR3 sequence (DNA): TGCGCCAGCAGCCCATCACAGGGGTACAATGAGCAGTTCTTC.

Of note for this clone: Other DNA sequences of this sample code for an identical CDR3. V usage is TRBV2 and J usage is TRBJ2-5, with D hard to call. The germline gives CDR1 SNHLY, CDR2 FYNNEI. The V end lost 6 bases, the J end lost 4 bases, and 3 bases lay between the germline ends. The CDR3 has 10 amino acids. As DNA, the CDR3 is TGTGCCAGCAGCTTAGAGACCCAGTACTTC. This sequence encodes CASSLETQYF.

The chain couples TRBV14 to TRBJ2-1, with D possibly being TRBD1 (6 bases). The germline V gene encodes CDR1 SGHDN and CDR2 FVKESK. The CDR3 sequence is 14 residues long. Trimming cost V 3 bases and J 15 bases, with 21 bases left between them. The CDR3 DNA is TGTGCCAGCAGCCATTTGGAGGTGGGGGCAGGGGTGTTCTTC. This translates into CASSHLEVGAGVFF. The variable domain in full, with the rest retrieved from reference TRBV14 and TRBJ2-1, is EAGVTQFPSHSVIEKGQTVTLRCDPISGHDNLYWYRRVMGKEIKFLLHFVKESKQDESGMPNNRFLAERTGGTYSTLKVQPAELEDSGVYFCASSHLEVGAGVFFGPGTRLTVL.

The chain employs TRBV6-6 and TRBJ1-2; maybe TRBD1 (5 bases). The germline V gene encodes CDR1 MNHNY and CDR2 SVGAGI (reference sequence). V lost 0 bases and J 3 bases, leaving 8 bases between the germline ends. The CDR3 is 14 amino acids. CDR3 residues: CASSYSPRDYGYTF. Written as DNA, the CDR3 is TGTGCCAGCAGTTACTCCCCCAGGGACTATGGCTACACCTTC.

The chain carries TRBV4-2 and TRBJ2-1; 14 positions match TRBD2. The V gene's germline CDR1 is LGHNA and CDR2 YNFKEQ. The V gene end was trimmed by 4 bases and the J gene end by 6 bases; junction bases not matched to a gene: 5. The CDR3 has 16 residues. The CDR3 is CASSRRLAGGPNEQFF. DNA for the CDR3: TGTGCCAGCAGCCGACGACTAGCGGGAGGGCCCAATGAGCAGTTCTTC.

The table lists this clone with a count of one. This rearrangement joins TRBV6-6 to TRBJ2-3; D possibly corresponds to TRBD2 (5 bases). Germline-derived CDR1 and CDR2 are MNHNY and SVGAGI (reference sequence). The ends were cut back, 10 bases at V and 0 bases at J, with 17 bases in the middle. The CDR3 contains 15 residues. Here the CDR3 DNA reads TGTGCCATCCAGCCTAGCTCTGGGAGCACAGATACGCAGTATTTT. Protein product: CAIQPSSGSTDTQYF.

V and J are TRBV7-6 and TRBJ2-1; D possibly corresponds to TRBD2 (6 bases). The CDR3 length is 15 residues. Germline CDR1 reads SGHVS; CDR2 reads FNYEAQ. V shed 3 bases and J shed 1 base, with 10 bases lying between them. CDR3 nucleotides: TGTGCCAGCAGCTTTTGGGACTCATCCTACAATGAGCAGTTCTTC. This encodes CASSFWDSSYNEQFF.

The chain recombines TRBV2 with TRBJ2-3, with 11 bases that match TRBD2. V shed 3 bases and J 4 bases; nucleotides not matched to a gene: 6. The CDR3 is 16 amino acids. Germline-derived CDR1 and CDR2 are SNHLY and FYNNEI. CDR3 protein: CASSDTSGSNPDTQYF. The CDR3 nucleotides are TGTGCCAGCAGTGATACTAGCGGGAGTAACCCAGATACGCAGTATTTT.

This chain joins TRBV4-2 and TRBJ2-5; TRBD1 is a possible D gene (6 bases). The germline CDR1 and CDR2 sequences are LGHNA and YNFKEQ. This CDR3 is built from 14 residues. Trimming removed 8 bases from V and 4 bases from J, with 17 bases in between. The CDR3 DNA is TGTGCCAGCGGTCAGGGGTTGGTAGGAGAGACCCAGTACTTC. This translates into CASGQGLVGETQYF.

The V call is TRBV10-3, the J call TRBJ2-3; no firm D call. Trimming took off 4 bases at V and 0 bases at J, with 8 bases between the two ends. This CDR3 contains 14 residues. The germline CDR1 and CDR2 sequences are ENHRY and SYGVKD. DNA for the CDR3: TGTGCCATCAGTGGAGCACCTAGCACAGATACGCAGTATTTT. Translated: CAISGAPSTDTQYF.

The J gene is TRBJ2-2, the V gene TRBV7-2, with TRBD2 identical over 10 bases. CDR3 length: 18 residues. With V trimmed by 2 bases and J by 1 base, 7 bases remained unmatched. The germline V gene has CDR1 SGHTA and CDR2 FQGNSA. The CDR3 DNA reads TGTGCCAGCAGCTTATCACTAGCGGGAATAGGGAACACCGGGGAGCTGTTTTTT. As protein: CASSLSLAGIGNTGELFF.

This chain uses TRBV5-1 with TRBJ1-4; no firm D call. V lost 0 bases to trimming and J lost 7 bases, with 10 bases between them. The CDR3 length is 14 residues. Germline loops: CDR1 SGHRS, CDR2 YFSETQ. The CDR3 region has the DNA TGCGCCAGCAGCTTGGACGGGATAGGTGAAAAACTGTTTTTT. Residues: CASSLDGIGEKLFF.

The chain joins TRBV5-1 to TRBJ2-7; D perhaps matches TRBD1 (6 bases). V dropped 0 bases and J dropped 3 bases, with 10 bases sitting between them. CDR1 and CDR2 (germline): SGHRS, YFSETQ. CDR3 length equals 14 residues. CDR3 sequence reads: CASSLAPGDYEQYF. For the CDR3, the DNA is TGCGCCAGCAGCTTGGCCCCAGGGGACTACGAGCAGTACTTC.

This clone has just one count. CDR3 residues: CASSYRDRHEKLFF. DNA for the CDR3: TGTGCCAGCAGTTACCGGGACAGGCATGAAAAACTGTTTTTT. The chain carries TRBV6-6 and TRBJ1-4; TRBD1 matches 8 bases. From germline, CDR1 is MNHNY and CDR2 SVGAGI (reference sequence). Losses at the gene ends were 2 bases for V and 6 bases for J; bases not matched to a gene: 2. There are 14 residues in the CDR3.

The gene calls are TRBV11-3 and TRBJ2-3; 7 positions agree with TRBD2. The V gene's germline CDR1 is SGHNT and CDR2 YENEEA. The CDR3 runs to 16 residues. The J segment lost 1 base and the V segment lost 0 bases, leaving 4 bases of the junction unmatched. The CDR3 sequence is CASSLDLAGGTDTQYF. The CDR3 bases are TGTGCCAGCAGCTTAGACCTCGCGGGGGGCACAGATACGCAGTATTTT.